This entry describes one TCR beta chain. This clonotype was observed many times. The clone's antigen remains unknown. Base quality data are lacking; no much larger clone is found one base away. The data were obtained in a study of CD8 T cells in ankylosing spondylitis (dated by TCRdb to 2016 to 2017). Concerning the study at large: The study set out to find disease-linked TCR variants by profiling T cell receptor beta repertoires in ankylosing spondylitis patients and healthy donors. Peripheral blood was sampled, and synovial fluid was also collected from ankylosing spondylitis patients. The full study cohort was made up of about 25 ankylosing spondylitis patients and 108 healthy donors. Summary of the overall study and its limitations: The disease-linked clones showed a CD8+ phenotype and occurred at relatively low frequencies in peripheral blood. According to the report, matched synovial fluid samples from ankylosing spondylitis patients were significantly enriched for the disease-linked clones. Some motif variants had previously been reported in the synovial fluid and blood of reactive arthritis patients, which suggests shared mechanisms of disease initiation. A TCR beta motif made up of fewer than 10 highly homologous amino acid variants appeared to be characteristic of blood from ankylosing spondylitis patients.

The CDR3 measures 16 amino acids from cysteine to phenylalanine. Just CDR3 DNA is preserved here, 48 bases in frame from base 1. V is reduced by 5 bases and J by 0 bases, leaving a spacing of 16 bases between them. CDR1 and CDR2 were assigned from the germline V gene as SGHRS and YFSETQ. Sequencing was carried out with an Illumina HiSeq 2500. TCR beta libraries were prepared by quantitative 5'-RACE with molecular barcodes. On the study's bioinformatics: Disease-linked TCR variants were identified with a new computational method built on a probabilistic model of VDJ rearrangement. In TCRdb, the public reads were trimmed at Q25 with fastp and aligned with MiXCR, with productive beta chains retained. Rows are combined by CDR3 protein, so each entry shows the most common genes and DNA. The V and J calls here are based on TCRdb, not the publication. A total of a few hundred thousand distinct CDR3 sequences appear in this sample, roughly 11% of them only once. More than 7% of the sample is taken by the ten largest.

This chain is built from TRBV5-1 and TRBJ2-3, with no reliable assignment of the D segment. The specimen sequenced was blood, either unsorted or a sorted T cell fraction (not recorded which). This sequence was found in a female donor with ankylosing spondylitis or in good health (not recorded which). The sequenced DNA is TGCGCCAGCAGGGTGCAGGTAGCTTCTAGCACAGATACGCAGTATTTT. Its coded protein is CASRVQVASSTDTQYF.